Listed here are 20 T cell receptor beta chains from one sample, sequenced in a study of OX40 agonist ivuxolimab in advanced cancers. TCRdb's copy holds only in-frame clones and misses some; the assay was immunoSEQ multiplex PCR. The table has tens of thousands of clones, 80% to 90% seen once. The sequenced sample was CD4+ or CD8+ T cells sorted from blood, obtained in a trial of the OX40 agonist ivuxolimab. Receptors originate from an adult with an advanced solid tumor such as melanoma, head and neck, liver or kidney cancer.

The chain uses TRBV10-3 and TRBJ2-1; D is undetermined. This CDR3 region has 17 residues. With 0 bases removed from V and 3 bases from J, the gap between germline ends came to 15 bases. Per germline, CDR1 ENHRY and CDR2 SYGVKD. The CDR3 sequence: CAISESPPTPHYNEQFF. The CDR3 DNA sequence: TGTGCCATCAGTGAGTCCCCCCCGACACCGCACTACAATGAGCAGTTCTTC.

This sequence joins TRBV11-1 and TRBJ2-7, with D possibly being TRBD1 (5 bases). Trimming shortened V by 2 bases and J by 2 bases, and 10 bases separated the two germline ends. CDR3 length: 14 amino acids. Germline values: CDR1 SGHAT, CDR2 FQDESV (reference sequence). The CDR3 nucleotides are TGTGCCAGCAGCTTAAACAGGAGAGCCTACGAGCAGTACTTC. Protein product: CASSLNRRAYEQYF.

The chain couples TRBV28 to TRBJ2-2; a possible D gene is TRBD2 (5 bases). Germline V gives CDR1 MDHEN, CDR2 SYDVKM. The CDR3 runs to 13 residues. V was cut by 11 bases and J by 5 bases, with 15 bases left in between. CDR3 in amino acids: CASSPRGTGELFF. The CDR3 nucleotides are TGTGCCTCGTCCCCCCGGGGAACCGGGGAGCTGTTTTTT.

This rearrangement joins TRBV7-8 to TRBJ1-2; 10 nucleotides agree with TRBD1. Germline V CDR1 and CDR2: SGHVS, FQNEAQ. V dropped 3 bases and J dropped 2; count of bases not matched to a gene: 0. The CDR3 spans 14 residues. The CDR3 DNA follows: TGTGCCAGCAGCTTGGACAGGGGGAACTATGGCTACACCTTC. Its translation: CASSLDRGNYGYTF. Full variable domain (remainder filled in from reference TRBV7-8 and TRBJ1-2): GAGVSQSPRYKVAKRGQDVALRCDPISGHVSLFWYQQALGQGPEFLTYFQNEAQLDKSGLPSDRFFAERPEGSVSTLKIQRTQQEDSAVYLCASSLDRGNYGYTFGSGTRLTVV.

A few counts support this clone. V usage is TRBV9 and J usage is TRBJ1-1, with D unresolved. Trimming pared 0 bases from V and 0 bases from J, leaving 15 bases between. The CDR3 consists of 17 residues. Germline CDR1 reads SGDLS; CDR2 reads YYNGEE. The CDR3 spells CASSVVERATMNTEAFF. As DNA, the CDR3 is TGTGCCAGCAGCGTAGTGGAACGGGCTACCATGAACACTGAAGCTTTCTTT.

In DNA, the CDR3 is TGTGCCAGCAGCCTGGACAGTATCTATGGCTACACCTTC. Translated, it gives CASSLDSIYGYTF. This sequence joins TRBV28 and TRBJ1-2; the D gene is possibly TRBD1 (6 bases). Germline assignment: CDR1 MDHEN and CDR2 SYDVKM. There are 13 residues in the CDR3. With 6 bases removed from V and 4 bases from J, the gap between germline ends came to 12 bases.

The chain uses TRBV10-3 and TRBJ1-1; 8 nucleotides line up with TRBD1. CDR3 length equals 14 residues. With 6 bases clipped from V and 2 bases from J, the junction kept 5 bases outside the gene matches. The germline V gene has CDR1 ENHRY and CDR2 SYGVKD. This chain's CDR3 is CAIRTGGSNTEAFF. The CDR3 coding sequence is TGTGCCATCAGAACAGGGGGATCAAACACTGAAGCTTTCTTT.

The chain couples TRBV4-1 to TRBJ1-2; maybe TRBD1 (6 bases). Trimming cost V 1 base and J 8 bases, with 8 bases left between them. Per the germline V gene, CDR1 is MGHRA and CDR2 is YSYEKL. CDR3 length: 12 amino acids. CDR3 nucleotides: TGCGCCAGCAGCCAAGCAGGGGTCGGCTACACCTTC. It is translated as CASSQAGVGYTF.

The gene calls are TRBV10-3 and TRBJ1-1, with D uncertain. Per the germline V gene, CDR1 is ENHRY and CDR2 is SYGVKD. The CDR3 spans 13 residues. V was cut by 10 bases and J by 3 bases, with 15 bases left in between. CDR3 DNA: TGTGCCACCCAGGAAGTAAGGGACACTGAAGCTTTCTTT. Translation: CATQEVRDTEAFF.

The V gene is TRBV5-1, the J gene TRBJ2-5; 16 positions match TRBD2. The CDR3 extends over 16 amino acids. V lost 4 bases to trimming and J lost 4 bases; unmatched junction nucleotides: 4. Germline-derived CDR1 and CDR2 are SGHRS and YFSETQ. The CDR3 loop is CASSPGTSGRVETQYF. The DNA of the CDR3 is TGCGCCAGCAGCCCCGGGACTAGCGGGAGGGTAGAGACCCAGTACTTC.

V is TRBV7-3 and J is TRBJ2-1, with a weak D call TRBD1 (5 bases). The CDR3 covers 15 residues. Germline loops: CDR1 SGHTA, CDR2 FQGTGA. The V end was cut by 1 base, the J end by 6 bases, with 13 bases between. CDR3 sequence: CASSLNTGRGNEQFF. The CDR3 coding sequence is TGTGCCAGCAGCTTAAATACAGGAAGGGGCAATGAGCAGTTCTTC.

This rearrangement joins TRBV7-9 to TRBJ2-5; TRBD1 matches at 7 bases. Trimming cost V 1 base and J 0 bases; bases outside gene matches: 2. This CDR3 is built from 15 residues. CDR1 is SEHNR, CDR2 FQNEAQ, per germline (reference sequence). Here the CDR3 DNA reads TGTGCCAGCAGCTTAGGAGGGGGCGACCAAGAGACCCAGTACTTC. Translated, it gives CASSLGGGDQETQYF.

The V and J genes are TRBV7-2 and TRBJ2-7, with TRBD2 as a possible D gene (5 bases). The CDR3 covers 15 residues. Looked up from germline, CDR1 is SGHTA and CDR2 is FQGNSA. Trimming removed 3 bases from V and 0 bases from J, with 12 bases in between. CDR3 amino acids: CASSLEEWSSYEQYF. The CDR3 DNA follows: TGTGCCAGCAGCTTGGAGGAGTGGAGCTCCTACGAGCAGTACTTC.

This clone showed up just a few times. The genes are TRBV7-9 and TRBJ2-1; tentatively, D is TRBD1 (5 bases). This CDR3 spans 14 amino acids. Trimming took 5 bases from V and 5 from J, leaving 13 bases between them. Germline CDR1 is SEHNR and CDR2 is FQNEAQ (reference sequence). The CDR3 DNA is TGTGCCAGCAGCCTCCTCCAAGGGGACAATGAGCAGTTCTTC. Translating gives CASSLLQGDNEQFF. The full variable domain, completed using reference TRBV7-9 and TRBJ2-1, is DTGVSQNPRHKITKRGQNVTFRCDPISEHNRLYWYRQTLGQGPEFLTYFQNEAQLEKSRLLSDRFSAERPKGSFSTLEIQRTEQGDSAMYLCASSLLQGDNEQFFGPGTRLTVL.

This chain uses TRBV5-8 with TRBJ2-1; D uncertain. The CDR3 sequence is 15 residues long. Trimming took off 1 base at V and 5 bases at J, with 13 bases between the two ends. From germline, CDR1 is SGHTS and CDR2 YDEGEE. CDR3 coding DNA: TGTGCCAGCAGCTTGTACGGCAGTGAGAACAATGAGCAGTTCTTC. It is translated as CASSLYGSENNEQFF.

The chain employs TRBV29-1 and TRBJ2-7; 14 bases agree with TRBD2. CDR1 and CDR2 (germline): SQVTM, ANQGSEA. There are 16 residues in the CDR3. J gave up 4 bases and V 3 bases, and 8 bases lay outside the gene matches. CDR3 residues: CSVDQQGTSGSYEQYF. The CDR3 region has the DNA TGCAGCGTTGATCAACAGGGGACTAGCGGGAGTTACGAGCAGTACTTC.

This chain uses TRBV7-2 with TRBJ2-7, with 8 bases that match TRBD1. Unmatched junction bases numbered 3, after V lost 4 bases and J lost 1 base. The CDR3 runs 14 residues. From germline, CDR1 is SGHTA and CDR2 FQGNSA. The CDR3: CASSSRTGSYEQYF. The DNA of the CDR3 is TGTGCCAGCAGCTCCAGGACAGGGTCCTACGAGCAGTACTTC.

The chain employs TRBV9 and TRBJ2-1, with no clear D. CDR3 length: 13 residues. The V end was cut by 3 bases, the J end by 6 bases, with 10 bases between. In germline, CDR1 is SGDLS, CDR2 YYNGEE. This CDR3 reads CASSAHAFNEQFF. CDR3 nucleotide sequence: TGTGCCAGCAGCGCCCACGCATTCAATGAGCAGTTCTTC.

The rearrangement links TRBV28 to TRBJ1-2; no firm D call. The V end was cut by 5 bases, the J end by 8 bases, with 12 bases between. The CDR3 spans 12 residues. CDR1 is MDHEN, CDR2 SYDVKM, per germline. CDR3 sequence (DNA): TGTGCCAGCAGTCTCCTATCGTCAGGCTACACCTTC. Residues: CASSLLSSGYTF.

This clone was observed once. This chain links TRBV11-2 with TRBJ1-1, with D possibly TRBD1 on 6 matching bases. The germline V gene has CDR1 SGHAT and CDR2 FQNNGV. CDR3 length: 14 residues. Trimming pared 3 bases from V and 3 bases from J, leaving 11 bases between. CDR3 region: CASSFLGADTEAFF. The DNA of the CDR3 is TGTGCCAGCAGCTTCTTGGGGGCGGACACTGAAGCTTTCTTT.